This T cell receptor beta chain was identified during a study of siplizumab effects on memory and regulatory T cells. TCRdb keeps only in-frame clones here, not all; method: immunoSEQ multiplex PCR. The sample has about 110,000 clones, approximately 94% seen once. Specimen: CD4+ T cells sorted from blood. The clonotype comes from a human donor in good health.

The CDR3 DNA reads as TGTGCCAGCAGCTTATTGATTTCAGGAGCGGGCATTCTCACTACCTACAATGAGCAGTTCTTC. Protein: CASSLLISGAGILTTYNEQFF. This rearrangement joins TRBV7-3 to TRBJ2-1; TRBD2 is a possible D gene (6 bases). V lost 2 bases and J lost 2, with 28 bases in between. Germline CDR1 SGHTA, CDR2 FQGTGA. The CDR3 sequence is 21 residues long.